These 25 T cell receptor beta chains came from one sample sequenced in a study of T-cell memory formation after mild COVID-19. TCRdb called the 5' RACE reads again in MiXCR, with one record for every CDR3 protein. The sample yields 120,000 to 150,000 distinct CDR3 sequences, 11% to 15% seen once. Sequencing was done on a sample of PBMCs or a T cell subset sorted from them (not recorded which). All receptors come from an adult woman who had mild COVID-19 (a few samples of this study predate the infection). Cell type and time point are not known.

The chain links TRBV4-3 to TRBJ2-5, with D unclear. CDR3 size: 12 residues. CDR1 is LGHNA, CDR2 YSLEER, per germline. This CDR3 reads CAPHRREETQYF. DNA of the CDR3: TGCGCTCCGCACCGGCGTGAAGAGACCCAGTACTTC.

The CDR3 DNA follows: TGTGCCAGCAGCTCCGCCGGAACGGGTATAGGTTCACCCCTCCACTTT. It yields the protein CASSSAGTGIGSPLHF. This rearrangement joins TRBV9 to TRBJ1-6, with no clear D. The CDR3 runs to 16 residues. Trimming cost V 4 bases and J 9 bases, with 20 bases left between them. In germline, CDR1 is SGDLS, CDR2 YYNGEE.

This clonotype was counted ten times or more. This rearrangement joins TRBV14 to TRBJ2-1, with D unclear. The CDR3 runs to 15 residues. Per the germline V gene, CDR1 is SGHDN and CDR2 is FVKESK. Between the trimmed V and J ends, which lost 4 bases and 0 bases, there was a span of 10 bases. CDR3 protein: CASSPKLYSYNEQFF. The CDR3 nucleotides read TGTGCCAGCAGCCCGAAGCTATACTCCTACAATGAGCAGTTCTTC.

This clonotype was observed at least ten times. The gene calls are TRBV29-1 and TRBJ2-4; D is possibly TRBD2 (5 bases). This CDR3 contains 16 residues. V lost 1 base and J 1 base, leaving 14 bases between the germline ends. The germline V gene has CDR1 SQVTM and CDR2 ANQGSEA. The CDR3 region has the DNA TGCAGCGTTGAAGTAGGCGGGTCTGGGGCCAAAAACATTCAGTACTTC. Its protein product is CSVEVGGSGAKNIQYF. Looking up the rest from reference TRBV29-1 and TRBJ2-4 gives the full variable domain: SAVISQKPSRDICQRGTSLTIQCQVDSQVTMMFWYRQQPGQSLTLIATANQGSEATYESGFVIDKFPISRPNLTFSTLTVSNMSPEDSSIYLCSVEVGGSGAKNIQYFGAGTRLSVL.

This clonotype has more than one count but fewer than ten. This chain uses TRBV7-6 with TRBJ2-7; D call uncertain. This CDR3 has 15 residues. Germline loops: CDR1 SGHVS, CDR2 FNYEAQ. Between the trimmed V and J ends, which lost 1 base and 0 bases, there was a span of 10 bases. CDR3 nucleotides: TGTGCCAGCAGCTTAGGCTTCGTGGGCTCCTACGAGCAGTACTTC. Protein sequence: CASSLGFVGSYEQYF.

The V call is TRBV20-1, the J call TRBJ1-5; TRBD1 might be the D (6 bases). This CDR3 comprises 14 residues. The germline gives CDR1 DFQATT, CDR2 SNEGSKA (reference sequence). The V and J ends lost 6 bases and 4 bases respectively, with 16 bases between them. This chain's CDR3 is CSAPSTGLNQPQHF. The CDR3 DNA follows: TGCAGTGCACCCTCGACAGGCCTAAATCAGCCCCAGCATTTT.

This clonotype was seen only a few times. V and J are TRBV4-1 and TRBJ2-7, with TRBD2 identical over 12 bases. Germline CDR1 is MGHRA and CDR2 is YSYEKL. Trimming at V came to 1 base and at J to 4 bases, leaving 5 bases not matched to a gene. The CDR3 totals 16 residues. The CDR3 DNA sequence: TGCGCCAGCAGCCAAGGGACTAGCGGGATTTCTTACGAGCAGTACTTC. Amino acid sequence: CASSQGTSGISYEQYF.

This clonotype occurred many times. This chain links TRBV7-6 with TRBJ2-1, with 14 bases fitting TRBD2. Germline assignment: CDR1 SGHVS and CDR2 FNYEAQ. The CDR3 is 15 amino acids. V shed 7 bases and J 8 bases; nucleotides not matched to a gene: 7. CDR3 in DNA: TGTGCCAGCACCCGACTAGCGGGGGGGCCCTATGAGCAGTTCTTC. Translating gives CASTRLAGGPYEQFF.

This chain joins TRBV3-1 and TRBJ2-3, with 9 positions matching TRBD2. The CDR3 loop spans 19 amino acids. CDR1 LGHDT and CDR2 YNNKEL come from the germline V gene (reference sequence). Losses at the gene ends were 4 bases for V and 4 bases for J; bases not matched to a gene: 18. Here the CDR3 DNA reads TGTGCCAGCAGCCCCAGTGGAGTCTCGGGACTAGCCGGAGCAGATACGCAGTATTTT. It codes for CASSPSGVSGLAGADTQYF.

V and J are TRBV4-1 and TRBJ2-1, with a possible D match to TRBD1 (6 bases). The CDR3 is 14 residues long. V was cut by 1 base and J by 7 bases, with 11 bases left in between. Germline V gene data show CDR1 as MGHRA and CDR2 as YSYEKL. The CDR3 coding sequence is TGCGCCAGCAGCCAAGGACAGGTCTCTAATGAGCAGTTCTTC. As protein: CASSQGQVSNEQFF.

This clonotype was counted between two and nine times. The V and J genes are TRBV20-1 and TRBJ2-1; 8 bases agree with TRBD2. V was clipped by 1 base and J by 0 bases; unmatched bases: 14. Per the germline V gene, CDR1 is DFQATT and CDR2 is SNEGSKA (reference sequence). The CDR3 spans 19 residues. The CDR3 DNA follows: TGCAGTGCTAGAGTCACGGGAGCGGGGGACTACAGCTCCTACAATGAGCAGTTCTTC. This sequence encodes CSARVTGAGDYSSYNEQFF.

This clonotype was detected a few times. The chain employs TRBV5-1 and TRBJ2-3, with 7 bases aligning to TRBD2. Germline-derived CDR1 and CDR2 are SGHRS and YFSETQ. V shed 0 bases and J 2 bases; nucleotides not matched to a gene: 3. This CDR3 contains 15 residues. The chain's CDR3 is CASSLGEGLTDTQYF. Written as DNA, the CDR3 is TGCGCCAGCAGCTTGGGGGAGGGCCTCACAGATACGCAGTATTTT.

This clonotype showed up just a few times. The chain links TRBV27 to TRBJ2-7; D may be TRBD2 (5 bases). V lost 8 bases, J lost 3 bases, and 14 bases lay in between. Germline CDR1 and CDR2: MNHEY and SMNVEV (reference sequence). The length of the CDR3 is 13 residues. CDR3 in DNA: TGTGCCAGCTTCCAACAGCGGCTCTACGAGCAGTACTTC. Translating it yields CASFQQRLYEQYF.

This sequence joins TRBV5-6 and TRBJ1-1, with D perhaps matching TRBD1 (5 bases). This CDR3 has 12 amino acids. Germline CDR1 is SGHDT and CDR2 is YYEEEE. V was cut by 6 bases and J by 8 bases, with 14 bases left in between. The CDR3, as DNA: TGTGCCAGCATGGGTCTAGGGGTCGAAGCTTTCTTT. It codes for CASMGLGVEAFF.

This clonotype showed up just a few times. V is TRBV4-1 and J is TRBJ2-3; no clear D gene. V lost 4 bases and J 4 bases, leaving 12 bases between the germline ends. CDR3 length equals 14 residues. CDR1 and CDR2 from the germline V gene are MGHRA and YSYEKL. The CDR3 loop reads CASSRQSGPDTQYF. The CDR3 nucleotides are TGCGCCAGCAGCCGGCAGAGTGGACCAGATACGCAGTATTTT.

This clonotype was seen once. This chain connects TRBV7-8 to TRBJ2-2; 7 nucleotides match TRBD2. CDR1 SGHVS and CDR2 FQNEAQ come from the germline V gene. The CDR3 spans 16 residues. With 7 bases clipped from V and 6 bases from J, the junction kept 14 bases outside the gene matches. CDR3 protein: CASNSAGLRGAGELFF. The CDR3 DNA reads as TGTGCCAGCAACTCAGCGGGACTCAGAGGGGCCGGGGAGCTGTTTTTT. The entire variable domain, with the rest obtained from reference TRBV7-8 and TRBJ2-2, is as follows: GAGVSQSPRYKVAKRGQDVALRCDPISGHVSLFWYQQALGQGPEFLTYFQNEAQLDKSGLPSDRFFAERPEGSVSTLKIQRTQQEDSAVYLCASNSAGLRGAGELFFGEGSRLTVL.

This chain uses TRBV5-5 with TRBJ2-3; D is unclear. Trimming took 4 bases from V and 4 from J, leaving 10 bases between them. The CDR3 has 13 residues. The germline V gene encodes CDR1 SGHKS and CDR2 YYEKEE (reference sequence). This chain's CDR3 is CASSASSSDTQYF. CDR3 in DNA: TGTGCCAGCAGCGCCTCGAGCTCAGATACGCAGTATTTT. Together with reference TRBV5-5 and TRBJ2-3, the CDR3 gives the full variable domain: DAGVTQSPTHLIKTRGQQVTLRCSPISGHKSVSWYQQVLGQGPQFIFQYYEKEERGRGNFPDRFSARQFPNYSSELNVNALLLGDSALYLCASSASSSDTQYFGPGTRLTVL.

Only a few counts were recorded for this clonotype. The chain employs TRBV4-1 and TRBJ2-7, with D possibly being TRBD2 (5 bases). The ends were cut back, 0 bases at V and 7 bases at J, with 16 bases in the middle. The germline V gene encodes CDR1 MGHRA and CDR2 YSYEKL. The CDR3 extends over 15 amino acids. The CDR3 bases are TGCGCCAGCAGCCAAGAGCCCGTGACATCGGGGGAGCAGTACTTC. Translating it yields CASSQEPVTSGEQYF.

This clonotype appeared a few times. The chain couples TRBV6-5 to TRBJ2-1, with TRBD1 matching 10 bases. CDR1 is MNHEY and CDR2 is SVGAGI in the germline V gene. This CDR3 contains 17 residues. The J segment lost 0 bases and the V segment lost 6 bases, leaving 8 bases of the junction unmatched. CDR3 region: CASSLLGTGVSYNEQFF. The CDR3 region has the DNA TGTGCCAGCAGCCTTCTCGGGACAGGGGTCTCCTACAATGAGCAGTTCTTC.

A few counts support this clonotype. CDR3 loop: CASSQEDRDRVRDEQYF. The CDR3 nucleotides are TGTGCCAGCAGCCAAGAGGACCGGGACAGGGTAAGGGACGAGCAGTACTTC. V gene TRBV4-2 combines with J gene TRBJ2-7; 9 positions match TRBD1. Germline V gene lookup returns CDR1 LGHNA and CDR2 YNFKEQ. The trim removed 0 bases at V and 5 bases at J, leaving 11 bases unmatched. CDR3 length: 17 amino acids.

This clonotype has only a few counts. J is TRBJ2-1 and V is TRBV2; TRBD2 is a possible D gene (5 bases). The CDR3 is 15 residues long. Trimming left V 7 bases short and J 4 bases short, with 17 bases between. Germline loops: CDR1 SNHLY, CDR2 FYNNEI. The DNA of the CDR3 is TGTGCCAGCACCCCGGGGATAGCGCGGTACAATGAGCAGTTCTTC. It codes for CASTPGIARYNEQFF.

The chain joins TRBV29-1 to TRBJ2-3; TRBD1 might be the D (6 bases). V was cut by 2 bases and J by 5 bases, with 17 bases left in between. The CDR3 extends over 15 amino acids. The V gene's germline CDR1 is SQVTM and CDR2 ANQGSEA. The CDR3 nucleotides are TGCAGCGTTGAAAAGGCGGCAGGGGCTTTAGATACGCAGTATTTT. Its translation: CSVEKAAGALDTQYF.

In its sample, this clonotype was seen a few times. The CDR3, as DNA: TGTGCCAGCAGCTTAGCGCCAAGGGACGGTGAGACCCAGTACTTC. Its protein product is CASSLAPRDGETQYF. The chain carries TRBV7-8 and TRBJ2-5, with D tentatively TRBD1 or TRBD2 (5 bases each). The CDR3 is made up of 15 amino acids. Germline CDR1 SGHVS, CDR2 FQNEAQ. V was clipped by 0 bases and J by 5 bases, with 13 bases between them. Drawing the rest from reference TRBV7-8 and TRBJ2-5, the complete variable domain is GAGVSQSPRYKVAKRGQDVALRCDPISGHVSLFWYQQALGQGPEFLTYFQNEAQLDKSGLPSDRFFAERPEGSVSTLKIQRTQQEDSAVYLCASSLAPRDGETQYFGPGTRLLVL.

This clonotype was picked up a small number of times. The CDR3 loop reads CASSLGRGRETQYF. The CDR3 nucleotides are TGTGCCAGCAGCTTGGGCAGGGGCAGGGAGACCCAGTACTTC. This chain links TRBV5-6 with TRBJ2-5; tentative D call: TRBD1 (6 bases). The CDR3 loop spans 14 amino acids. V was pared by 0 bases and J by 5 bases, with 11 bases between. Germline V gene lookup returns CDR1 SGHDT and CDR2 YYEEEE.

This clonotype was observed a few times. The chain uses TRBV6-5 and TRBJ1-1, with D hard to call. Germline loops: CDR1 MNHEY, CDR2 SVGAGI. The CDR3 is made up of 15 amino acids. V was shortened by 6 bases and J by 5 bases, with 19 bases between the two germline ends. In DNA form, the CDR3 reads TGTGCCAGCAGCTCTATCATTGGAGGGATGACTGAAGCTTTCTTT. As protein: CASSSIIGGMTEAFF.